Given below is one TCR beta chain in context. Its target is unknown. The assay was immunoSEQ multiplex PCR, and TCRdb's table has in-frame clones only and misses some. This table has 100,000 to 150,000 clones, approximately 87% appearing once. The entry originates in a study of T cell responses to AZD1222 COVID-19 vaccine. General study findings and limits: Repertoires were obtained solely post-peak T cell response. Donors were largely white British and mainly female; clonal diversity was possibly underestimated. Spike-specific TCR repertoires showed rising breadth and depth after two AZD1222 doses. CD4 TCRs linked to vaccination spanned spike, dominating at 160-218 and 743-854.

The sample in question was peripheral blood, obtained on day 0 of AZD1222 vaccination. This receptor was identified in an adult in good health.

CDR3 amino acids: CAISNSPYEQYF. The CDR3 DNA reads as TGTGCCATCAGTAACAGCCCCTACGAGCAGTACTTC. V and J are TRBV10-3 and TRBJ2-7; D ambiguous. This CDR3 is built from 12 residues. The germline gives CDR1 ENHRY, CDR2 SYGVKD. The V gene lost 5 bases and the J gene lost 2 bases, with 7 bases spanning the gap.